Following are 25 T cell receptor beta chains from one sample sequenced in a study of cytomegalovirus exposure and HLA in healthy donors. Primers: 60 Vbeta forward and 13 Jbeta reverse. Assay used: immunoSEQ multiplex PCR; TCRdb lists only in-frame clones, some missing. The sample records 110,000 or so clones, around 81% being singletons. The sample taken for sequencing was PBMCs. These receptors came from a woman aged 25 to 45 in good health and CMV-seronegative.

This clone was observed a handful of times. The chain has TRBV28 and TRBJ1-2; 9 nucleotides line up with TRBD1. Germline assignment: CDR1 MDHEN and CDR2 SYDVKM. This CDR3 region has 14 residues. With 7 bases clipped from V and 8 bases from J, the junction kept 11 bases outside the gene matches. CDR3 region: CASNAPGQGKGYTF. CDR3 DNA sequence: TGTGCCAGCAACGCCCCGGGACAGGGAAAAGGCTACACCTTC.

The rearrangement uses TRBV9 and TRBJ2-3, with D hard to call. The CDR3 contains 14 residues. V lost 4 bases and J 8 bases, leaving 17 bases between the germline ends. Germline assignment: CDR1 SGDLS and CDR2 YYNGEE. This CDR3 reads CASSSDVERGTQYF. CDR3 DNA: TGTGCCAGCAGCTCAGACGTGGAGAGAGGTACGCAGTATTTT.

The gene calls are TRBV5-1 and TRBJ2-2; the match to TRBD1 covers 8 bases. The ends lost 5 bases at V and 6 bases at J; junction bases unmatched: 9. This CDR3 comprises 15 residues. Germline values: CDR1 SGHRS, CDR2 YFSETQ. The CDR3 DNA is TGCGCCAGCAGGGCGGCAGGGGGCATGTCCGGGGAGCTGTTTTTT. Protein: CASRAAGGMSGELFF.

V is TRBV7-3 and J is TRBJ2-3; the D gene is possibly TRBD2 (5 bases). Germline CDR1 and CDR2: SGHTA and FQGTGA. This CDR3 comprises 15 residues. Trimming left V 3 bases short and J 1 base short, with 11 bases between. The CDR3 region has the DNA TGTGCCAGCAGCTTGCTAGCCGGGGGCACAGATACGCAGTATTTT. Its protein is CASSLLAGGTDTQYF.

This rearrangement joins TRBV9 to TRBJ1-1, with no clear D. Trimming cost V 0 bases and J 4 bases, with 4 bases left between them. The CDR3 is 12 residues long. The germline gives CDR1 SGDLS, CDR2 YYNGEE. CDR3 bases: TGTGCCAGCAGCGTAGTATCCACTGAAGCTTTCTTT. This translates into CASSVVSTEAFF.

This chain uses TRBV7-2 with TRBJ2-2; TRBD1 matches at 8 bases. Per the germline V gene, CDR1 is SGHTA and CDR2 is FQGNSA. The CDR3 runs 16 residues. Losses at the gene ends were 5 bases for V and 4 bases for J; bases not matched to a gene: 9. The CDR3 sequence: CASSLRGTGFTGELFF. The DNA of the CDR3 is TGTGCCAGCAGCCTACGCGGGACAGGCTTCACCGGGGAGCTGTTTTTT.

The chain combines TRBV6-8 with TRBJ1-3; D is unclear. V gave up 8 bases and J gave up 2 bases, with 19 bases separating them. The CDR3 sequence is 16 residues long. Germline V lookup: CDR1 MNHGY, CDR2 SAAAGT. The CDR3 bases are TGTGCCAGCGCGGGTTGGGGTCTTAATGCTGGAAACACCATATATTTT. It is translated as CASAGWGLNAGNTIYF.

The gene calls are TRBV6-6 and TRBJ1-4; weak D call: TRBD1 (6 bases). Trimming took off 2 bases at V and 8 bases at J, with 12 bases between the two ends. The germline CDR1 and CDR2 sequences are MNHNY and SVGAGI (reference sequence). The CDR3 is made up of 14 amino acids. CDR3 nucleotides: TGTGCCAGCAGTTACGACAGGAAGGGCGAAAAACTGTTTTTT. This codes for CASSYDRKGEKLFF.

The chain joins TRBV10-1 to TRBJ2-5, with TRBD2 matching over 7 bases. The CDR3 extends over 15 amino acids. V trimming: 0 bases; J trimming: 5 bases; junction bases outside the gene matches: 6. The germline CDR1 and CDR2 sequences are WNHNN and SYGVQD (reference sequence). The CDR3 reads CASSESGLAVETQYF. In DNA, the CDR3 is TGCGCCAGCAGTGAGTCGGGGCTAGCGGTGGAGACCCAGTACTTC.

The V gene is TRBV27, the J gene TRBJ1-1, with D unresolved. Between the trimmed V and J ends, which lost 4 bases and 1 base, there was a span of 7 bases. The germline V gene has CDR1 MNHEY and CDR2 SMNVEV (reference sequence). This CDR3 is 13 amino acids long. CDR3 sequence (DNA): TGTGCCAGCAGTTACAAGAAGAACACTGAAGCTTTCTTT. Its translation: CASSYKKNTEAFF.

The V call is TRBV14, the J call TRBJ2-1; D might be TRBD2 (6 bases). The germline V gene has CDR1 SGHDN and CDR2 FVKESK. V shed 1 base and J shed 4 bases, with 17 bases lying between them. The CDR3 contains 17 residues. CDR3 amino acids: CASSQVKLAIFYNEQFF. The CDR3 DNA follows: TGTGCCAGCAGCCAAGTGAAACTAGCAATTTTTTACAATGAGCAGTTCTTC.

This sequence joins TRBV28 and TRBJ1-1; 8 positions agree with TRBD1. Germline-derived CDR1 and CDR2 are MDHEN and SYDVKM. CDR3 length: 17 amino acids. J gave up 0 bases and V 8 bases, and 14 bases lay outside the gene matches. The CDR3 nucleotides read TGTGCCAGCCCCCTTACCCGGGACAGGATAATGAACACTGAAGCTTTCTTT. This translates into CASPLTRDRIMNTEAFF.

The chain employs TRBV9 and TRBJ2-1; D might be TRBD2 (6 bases). With 0 bases removed from V and 2 bases from J, the gap between germline ends came to 6 bases. The CDR3 is made up of 14 amino acids. CDR1 and CDR2 (germline): SGDLS, YYNGEE. This chain's CDR3 is CASSVAGAYNEQFF. For the CDR3, the DNA is TGTGCCAGCAGCGTAGCGGGAGCCTACAATGAGCAGTTCTTC.

This clone was detected a few times. The V gene is TRBV4-3, the J gene TRBJ2-1; TRBD1 aligns across 11 bases. The CDR3 is 16 amino acids. Germline V gene lookup returns CDR1 LGHNA and CDR2 YSLEER. With 0 bases clipped from V and 6 bases from J, the junction kept 4 bases outside the gene matches. CDR3 sequence reads: CASSQEYGTGGNEQFF. The CDR3 DNA reads TGCGCCAGCAGCCAAGAATACGGGACAGGGGGCAATGAGCAGTTCTTC.

This clone turned up a few times. The rearrangement links TRBV6-1 to TRBJ2-2, with D maybe TRBD1 (5 bases). CDR1 and CDR2 from the germline V gene are MNHNS and SASEGT. CDR3 length equals 15 residues. V lost 5 bases and J 4 bases, leaving 14 bases between the germline ends. The CDR3 spells CASSNHRGPTGELFF. The CDR3 nucleotides are TGTGCCAGCAGTAACCATAGGGGCCCCACCGGGGAGCTGTTTTTT.

This clone was detected a few times. An end of the junction does not agree with germline; a read error may underlie this. The chain links TRBV28 to TRBJ2-7; 7 nucleotides agree with TRBD2. The CDR3 covers 12 residues. Germline CDR1 reads MDHEN; CDR2 reads SYDVKM. CDR3 nucleotides: TGTGCCAGCAGCCTTATCCGGGGAGGGCCCTTATTC. It yields the protein CASSLIRGGPLF.

There are a few counts of this clone. V is TRBV29-1 and J is TRBJ2-4; D might be TRBD2 (6 bases). The CDR3 covers 12 residues. V lost 8 bases and J lost 1, with 9 bases in between. The germline V gene encodes CDR1 SQVTM and CDR2 ANQGSEA. Here the CDR3 DNA reads TGCAGCACGCGGGACGCCAAAAACATTCAGTACTTC. It translates to CSTRDAKNIQYF. The variable domain in full, with the rest retrieved from reference TRBV29-1 and TRBJ2-4, is SAVISQKPSRDICQRGTSLTIQCQVDSQVTMMFWYRQQPGQSLTLIATANQGSEATYESGFVIDKFPISRPNLTFSTLTVSNMSPEDSSIYLCSTRDAKNIQYFGAGTRLSVL.

The chain carries TRBV18 and TRBJ2-7; weak D call: TRBD1 (6 bases). The CDR3 is made up of 14 amino acids. Trimming left V 5 bases short and J 2 bases short, with 13 bases between. Germline CDR1 is KGHSH and CDR2 is LQKENI. CDR3: CASSTAGTPYEQYF. The DNA of the CDR3 is TGTGCCAGCTCAACAGCCGGGACACCCTACGAGCAGTACTTC.

The gene calls are TRBV5-4 and TRBJ2-1, with 12 bases matching TRBD2. With V trimmed by 3 bases and J by 9 bases, 7 bases remained unmatched. CDR3 length equals 15 residues. CDR1 is SGHNT, CDR2 YYREEE, per germline (reference sequence). The CDR3 sequence: CASSSRTSGTREQFF. CDR3 DNA sequence: TGTGCCAGCAGCTCTCGGACTAGCGGGACCCGTGAGCAGTTCTTC.

This sequence joins TRBV9 and TRBJ2-7; D perhaps matches TRBD2 (5 bases). The CDR3 is 14 residues long. Deletions cut 4 bases from V and 5 bases from J, with 16 bases between. The germline CDR1 and CDR2 sequences are SGDLS and YYNGEE. The CDR3 loop reads CASSRTAFGDEQYF. CDR3 nucleotide sequence: TGTGCCAGCAGCAGGACTGCGTTTGGGGACGAGCAGTACTTC.

The chain carries TRBV29-1 and TRBJ2-2; D unclear. There are 14 residues in the CDR3. From germline, CDR1 is SQVTM and CDR2 ANQGSEA. Trimming took off 3 bases at V and 1 base at J, with 9 bases between the two ends. CDR3 bases: TGCAGCGTTGATTCACCCGGGAACACCGGGGAGCTGTTTTTT. Translating gives CSVDSPGNTGELFF.

This clone was observed a single time. The rearrangement links TRBV5-8 to TRBJ2-3; 9 bases map to TRBD2. Germline assignment: CDR1 SGHTS and CDR2 YDEGEE. The CDR3 sequence is 17 residues long. V lost 1 base, J lost 0 bases, and 6 bases stayed unmatched. CDR3 DNA sequence: TGTGCCAGCAGCTTGATGCGGGAGGGCCTCAGCACAGATACGCAGTATTTT. Translating it yields CASSLMREGLSTDTQYF.

The chain combines TRBV27 with TRBJ2-1; 11 bases align to TRBD2. The CDR3 runs to 17 residues. Trimming took 2 bases from V and 3 from J; bases not matched to a gene: 6. Looked up from germline, CDR1 is MNHEY and CDR2 is SMNVEV (reference sequence). CDR3 sequence: CASSLHSTSGDYNEQFF. The CDR3 bases are TGTGCCAGCAGTTTACACTCGACTAGCGGGGACTACAATGAGCAGTTCTTC.

A remark on this clone: Within the sample, other DNA sequences also encode this same CDR3. The rearrangement links TRBV4-2 to TRBJ2-1, with 9 bases fitting TRBD1. The CDR3 is made up of 17 amino acids. V gave up 4 bases and J gave up 2 bases; unmatched junction bases: 9. Per the germline V gene, CDR1 is LGHNA and CDR2 is YNFKEQ. The chain's CDR3 is CASSRSTGGPPYNEQFF. In DNA, the CDR3 is TGTGCCAGCAGCCGGTCGACAGGGGGGCCCCCCTACAATGAGCAGTTCTTC.

The chain is built from TRBV27 and TRBJ2-7; D is undetermined. CDR1 and CDR2 from the germline V gene are MNHEY and SMNVEV (reference sequence). V was trimmed by 0 bases and J by 2 bases, leaving 11 bases between them. CDR3 size: 15 residues. In DNA, the CDR3 is TGTGCCAGCAGTTTATCACTCGAACCCACCTACGAGCAGTACTTC. Protein product: CASSLSLEPTYEQYF.